Shown below are 25 T cell receptor beta chains from a single sample sequenced in a study of T cell responses to AZD1222 COVID-19 vaccine. Libraries were prepared by immunoSEQ multiplex PCR; TCRdb keeps only in-frame clonotypes and omits some of them. The top ten clones hold approximately 0.5% of a sample with over 150,000 clones, roughly 88% of them seen once. The starting material was peripheral blood, obtained on day 0 of AZD1222 vaccination. These receptors all come from an adult in good health.

The chain has TRBV5-6 and TRBJ2-7, with a possible D match to TRBD2 (5 bases). V gave up 0 bases and J gave up 6 bases, with 10 bases separating them. Germline V gene sequence: CDR1 SGHDT, CDR2 YYEEEE. This CDR3 is built from 13 residues. This chain's CDR3 is CASSLVGRVEQYF. DNA of the CDR3: TGTGCCAGCAGCTTGGTTGGGCGGGTCGAGCAGTACTTC.

This chain links TRBV12-5 with TRBJ2-7; TRBD1 matches at 7 bases. CDR3 length: 16 amino acids. V was clipped by 3 bases and J by 3 bases; unmatched bases: 11. CDR1 LGHNT and CDR2 FRNRAP come from the germline V gene. CDR3 nucleotides: TGTGCTAGTGGTTTCCCCCGGGCAGGGGGACACTACGAGCAGTACTTC. Amino acid sequence: CASGFPRAGGHYEQYF.

The chain uses TRBV5-1 and TRBJ1-4; D gene unclear. The V and J ends lost 0 bases and 0 bases respectively, with 15 bases between them. The CDR3 loop spans 18 amino acids. Germline lookup yields CDR1 SGHRS and CDR2 YFSETQ. DNA for the CDR3: TGCGCCAGCAGCTTGGCCAGCGGAGGAGGAACAACTAATGAAAAACTGTTTTTT. It yields the protein CASSLASGGGTTNEKLFF.

This chain joins TRBV5-1 and TRBJ1-6; 7 positions match TRBD1. The CDR3 is made up of 13 amino acids. Trimming cost V 7 bases and J 5 bases; bases outside gene matches: 3. The V gene's germline CDR1 is SGHRS and CDR2 YFSETQ. This CDR3 reads CASGTGDNSPLHF. The DNA of the CDR3 is TGCGCCAGCGGCACAGGGGATAATTCACCCCTCCACTTT.

The gene calls are TRBV6-5 and TRBJ2-3, with D perhaps matching TRBD1 (5 bases). This CDR3 has 15 amino acids. Trimming took 0 bases from V and 1 from J, leaving 8 bases between them. CDR1 and CDR2 from the germline V gene are MNHEY and SVGAGI. This CDR3 is CASSYSSTGTDTQYF. Written as DNA, the CDR3 is TGTGCCAGCAGTTACTCCTCGACAGGCACAGATACGCAGTATTTT.

V is TRBV5-1 and J is TRBJ2-5; 7 bases match TRBD1. Germline CDR1 is SGHRS and CDR2 is YFSETQ. The CDR3 has 15 residues. J gave up 5 bases and V 0 bases, and 7 bases lay outside the gene matches. CDR3 nucleotides: TGCGCCAGCAGCTTGGCTTTAGGGGGCCGGGAGACCCAGTACTTC. This translates into CASSLALGGRETQYF.

The V and J genes are TRBV7-2 and TRBJ2-3; possible D gene TRBD2, 6 bases. Per germline, CDR1 SGHTA and CDR2 FQGNSA. CDR3 length: 14 amino acids. V lost 1 base and J 2 bases, leaving 7 bases between the germline ends. CDR3 in DNA: TGTGCCAGCAGCTTAGGGCGGGACACAGATACGCAGTATTTT. Encoded protein: CASSLGRDTDTQYF.

The J gene is TRBJ1-5, the V gene TRBV28; the match to TRBD1 covers 9 bases. Trimming cost V 7 bases and J 0 bases; bases outside gene matches: 10. CDR1 is MDHEN, CDR2 SYDVKM, per germline. The CDR3 length is 17 residues. CDR3 nucleotide sequence: TGTGCCAGCAACGGACAGGGGCTGGGTTATAGCAATCAGCCCCAGCATTTT. Protein sequence: CASNGQGLGYSNQPQHF. The full variable domain, completed using reference TRBV28 and TRBJ1-5, is DVKVTQSSRYLVKRTGEKVFLECVQDMDHENMFWYRQDPGLGLRLIYFSYDVKMKEKGDIPEGYSVSREKKERFSLILESASTNQTSMYLCASNGQGLGYSNQPQHFGDGTRLSIL.

The rearrangement uses TRBV3-1 (or the pseudogene TRBV3-2) and TRBJ2-4; no reliable D call. This CDR3 spans 14 amino acids. V was trimmed by 4 bases and J by 4 bases, leaving 11 bases between them. Per the germline V gene, CDR1 is LGHDT and CDR2 is YNNKEL (reference sequence). CDR3 coding DNA: TGTGCCAGCAGCCCGCCCCAGGCAAAAAACATTCAGTACTTC. Translated: CASSPPQAKNIQYF.

V and J are TRBV9 and TRBJ1-3; no definite D call. Germline V lookup: CDR1 SGDLS, CDR2 YYNGEE. V lost 0 bases to trimming and J lost 6 bases, with 7 bases between them. This CDR3 has 13 residues. This CDR3 is CASSVAPANTIYF. CDR3 DNA: TGTGCCAGCAGCGTAGCGCCGGCAAACACCATATATTTT. Variable domain in full (rest from reference TRBV9 and TRBJ1-3): DSGVTQTPKHLITATGQRVTLRCSPRSGDLSVYWYQQSLDQGLQFLIQYYNGEERAKGNILERFSAQQFPDLHSELNLSSLELGDSALYFCASSVAPANTIYFGEGSWLTVV.

The J gene is TRBJ2-5, the V gene TRBV15; possibly TRBD2 for D (5 bases). Looked up from germline, CDR1 is LNHNV and CDR2 is YYDKDF (reference sequence). V was cut by 8 bases and J by 5 bases, with 18 bases left in between. The length of the CDR3 is 14 residues. The CDR3 is CATSRGGHRETQYF. Written as DNA, the CDR3 is TGTGCCACCTCAAGAGGAGGCCATCGGGAGACCCAGTACTTC.

V is TRBV2 and J is TRBJ1-6; possible D gene TRBD1, 6 bases. The CDR3 length is 14 residues. Per germline, CDR1 SNHLY and CDR2 FYNNEI. Trimming took 3 bases from V and 9 from J, leaving 12 bases between them. In DNA, the CDR3 is TGTGCCAGCAGTGACGGGGGGGGCCCTTCACCCCTCCACTTT. The encoded protein is CASSDGGGPSPLHF. Combining the CDR3 with reference TRBV2 and TRBJ1-6 gives the whole variable domain EPEVTQTPSHQVTQMGQEVILRCVPISNHLYFYWYRQILGQKVEFLVSFYNNEISEKSEIFDDQFSVERPDGSNFTLKIRSTKLEDSAMYFCASSDGGGPSPLHFGNGTRLTVT.

The chain couples TRBV6-1 to TRBJ1-5; D remains ambiguous. Germline V gene data show CDR1 as MNHNS and CDR2 as SASEGT. Trimming took 2 bases from V and 4 from J, leaving 9 bases between them. The CDR3 consists of 14 residues. The CDR3 spells CASSETRANQPQHF. CDR3 DNA: TGTGCCAGCAGTGAAACACGGGCTAATCAGCCCCAGCATTTT.

The genes are TRBV30 and TRBJ1-6; D is uncertain. The germline gives CDR1 GTSNPN, CDR2 SVGIG (reference sequence). The CDR3 has 16 residues. Trimming pared 3 bases from V and 0 bases from J, leaving 12 bases between. The CDR3, as DNA: TGTGCCTGGAGAGGTCGGGGAAGCTCCTATAATTCACCCCTCCACTTT. It translates to CAWRGRGSSYNSPLHF.

The rearrangement joins TRBV18 to TRBJ2-5; 11 bases align to TRBD2. This CDR3 region has 15 residues. Germline CDR1 and CDR2: KGHSH and LQKENI. The J segment lost 7 bases and the V segment lost 5 bases, leaving 9 bases of the junction unmatched. This chain's CDR3 is CASSALAGDEGTQYF. CDR3 DNA: TGTGCCAGCTCAGCACTAGCGGGAGATGAGGGGACCCAGTACTTC.

V is TRBV23-1 and J is TRBJ1-5; possibly TRBD1 for D (6 bases). TRBV23-1 has ORF status, its function being uncertain. The CDR3 spans 15 residues. With 4 bases removed from V and 5 bases from J, the gap between germline ends came to 15 bases. The CDR3 DNA reads as TGCGCCAGCAGTCGTTGGGTGGGGGGCCATCAGCCCCAGCATTTT. Translated: CASSRWVGGHQPQHF.

The CDR3 reads CASSAVGGDEQYF. CDR3 nucleotide sequence: TGCGCCAGCAGTGCGGTCGGGGGGGACGAGCAGTACTTC. The chain carries TRBV10-1 and TRBJ2-7; TRBD2 aligns across 8 bases. The V segment lost 4 bases and the J segment 5 bases; nucleotides outside the gene matches: 4. Germline CDR1 WNHNN, CDR2 SYGVQD (reference sequence). The CDR3 spans 13 residues.

This chain joins TRBV7-2 and TRBJ1-5; no definite D call. This CDR3 region has 13 residues. V was trimmed by 2 bases and J by 4 bases, leaving 6 bases between them. Germline-derived CDR1 and CDR2 are SGHTA and FQGNSA. CDR3 DNA: TGTGCCAGCAGCTTAAGTGGGAATCAGCCCCAGCATTTT. It is translated as CASSLSGNQPQHF.

This clone has only one observation. This sequence joins TRBV5-4 and TRBJ1-2; the D is unclear. The CDR3 consists of 15 residues. V lost 0 bases and J 5 bases, leaving 14 bases between the germline ends. Germline V gene data show CDR1 as SGHNT and CDR2 as YYREEE (reference sequence). The CDR3 DNA reads TGTGCCAGCAGCTTGGGGACCGAGGCATTTTATGGCTACACCTTC. Translated: CASSLGTEAFYGYTF. The whole variable domain, filled in from reference TRBV5-4 and TRBJ1-2, reads ETGVTQSPTHLIKTRGQQVTLRCSSQSGHNTVSWYQQALGQGPQFIFQYYREEENGRGNFPPRFSGLQFPNYSSELNVNALELDDSALYLCASSLGTEAFYGYTFGSGTRLTVV.

This chain connects TRBV18 to TRBJ1-1, with D tentatively TRBD1 (5 bases). From germline, CDR1 is KGHSH and CDR2 LQKENI. Between the trimmed V and J ends, which lost 6 bases and 2 bases, there was a span of 16 bases. CDR3 length: 15 amino acids. CDR3 loop: CASSPLGDINTEAFF. CDR3 DNA: TGTGCCAGCTCCCCTTTGGGGGATATAAACACTGAAGCTTTCTTT.

The rearrangement joins TRBV5-1 to TRBJ2-7; the D is unclear. This CDR3 is 13 amino acids long. The V and J ends lost 0 bases and 5 bases respectively, with 9 bases between them. Germline V gene sequence: CDR1 SGHRS, CDR2 YFSETQ. Here the CDR3 DNA reads TGCGCCAGCAGCTTGGGAGGTCGCGACGAGCAGTACTTC. It translates to CASSLGGRDEQYF.

The gene calls are TRBV2 and TRBJ2-1; D might be TRBD2 (5 bases). Germline-derived CDR1 and CDR2 are SNHLY and FYNNEI. The CDR3 extends over 16 amino acids. V lost 3 bases and J lost 5, with 17 bases in between. CDR3 bases: TGTGCCAGCAGTGAGTCTTCGTGGACTGAGGACAATGAGCAGTTCTTC. Protein product: CASSESSWTEDNEQFF.

The chain combines TRBV12-3 or TRBV12-4 with TRBJ1-2; D is possibly TRBD1 (6 bases). V lost 4 bases, J lost 4 bases, and 7 bases lay in between. The CDR3 contains 12 residues. The CDR3 DNA sequence: TGTGCCAGCAGTTCGACAGGCTATGGCTACACCTTC. Amino acids: CASSSTGYGYTF.

This clone was counted between two and nine times. This chain links TRBV28 with TRBJ2-5; weak D call: TRBD2 (5 bases). The CDR3 covers 14 residues. Germline V CDR1 and CDR2: MDHEN, SYDVKM. V was pared by 6 bases and J by 0 bases, with 11 bases between. The CDR3 bases are TGTGCCAGCAGCCCTAGCCAGTACCAAGAGACCCAGTACTTC. It encodes CASSPSQYQETQYF. Using reference TRBV28 and TRBJ2-5 for the parts outside the CDR3, the full variable domain is DVKVTQSSRYLVKRTGEKVFLECVQDMDHENMFWYRQDPGLGLRLIYFSYDVKMKEKGDIPEGYSVSREKKERFSLILESASTNQTSMYLCASSPSQYQETQYFGPGTRLLVL.

The V gene is TRBV7-6, the J gene TRBJ2-7, with D possibly called TRBD1 or TRBD2 (5 bases each). The CDR3 extends over 15 amino acids. V lost 3 bases to trimming and J lost 2 bases, with 14 bases between them. In germline, CDR1 is SGHVS, CDR2 FNYEAQ. CDR3 region: CASSFWDDSTYEQYF. CDR3 nucleotide sequence: TGTGCCAGCAGCTTTTGGGACGACAGTACCTACGAGCAGTACTTC.